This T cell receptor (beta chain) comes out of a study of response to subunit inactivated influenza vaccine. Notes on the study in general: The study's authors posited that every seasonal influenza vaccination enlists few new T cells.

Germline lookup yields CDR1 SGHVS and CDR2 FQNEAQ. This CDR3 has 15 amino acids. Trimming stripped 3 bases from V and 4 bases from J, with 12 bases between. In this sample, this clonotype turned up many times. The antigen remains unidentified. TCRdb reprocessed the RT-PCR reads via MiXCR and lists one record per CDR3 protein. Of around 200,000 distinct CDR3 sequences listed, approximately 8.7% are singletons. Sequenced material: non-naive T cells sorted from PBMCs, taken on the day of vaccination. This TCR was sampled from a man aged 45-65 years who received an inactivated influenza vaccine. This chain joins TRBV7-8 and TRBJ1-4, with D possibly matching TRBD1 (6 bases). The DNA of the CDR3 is TGTGCCAGCAGCTTCGAGGGGGGGCGTAATGAAAAACTGTTTTTT. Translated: CASSFEGGRNEKLFF.